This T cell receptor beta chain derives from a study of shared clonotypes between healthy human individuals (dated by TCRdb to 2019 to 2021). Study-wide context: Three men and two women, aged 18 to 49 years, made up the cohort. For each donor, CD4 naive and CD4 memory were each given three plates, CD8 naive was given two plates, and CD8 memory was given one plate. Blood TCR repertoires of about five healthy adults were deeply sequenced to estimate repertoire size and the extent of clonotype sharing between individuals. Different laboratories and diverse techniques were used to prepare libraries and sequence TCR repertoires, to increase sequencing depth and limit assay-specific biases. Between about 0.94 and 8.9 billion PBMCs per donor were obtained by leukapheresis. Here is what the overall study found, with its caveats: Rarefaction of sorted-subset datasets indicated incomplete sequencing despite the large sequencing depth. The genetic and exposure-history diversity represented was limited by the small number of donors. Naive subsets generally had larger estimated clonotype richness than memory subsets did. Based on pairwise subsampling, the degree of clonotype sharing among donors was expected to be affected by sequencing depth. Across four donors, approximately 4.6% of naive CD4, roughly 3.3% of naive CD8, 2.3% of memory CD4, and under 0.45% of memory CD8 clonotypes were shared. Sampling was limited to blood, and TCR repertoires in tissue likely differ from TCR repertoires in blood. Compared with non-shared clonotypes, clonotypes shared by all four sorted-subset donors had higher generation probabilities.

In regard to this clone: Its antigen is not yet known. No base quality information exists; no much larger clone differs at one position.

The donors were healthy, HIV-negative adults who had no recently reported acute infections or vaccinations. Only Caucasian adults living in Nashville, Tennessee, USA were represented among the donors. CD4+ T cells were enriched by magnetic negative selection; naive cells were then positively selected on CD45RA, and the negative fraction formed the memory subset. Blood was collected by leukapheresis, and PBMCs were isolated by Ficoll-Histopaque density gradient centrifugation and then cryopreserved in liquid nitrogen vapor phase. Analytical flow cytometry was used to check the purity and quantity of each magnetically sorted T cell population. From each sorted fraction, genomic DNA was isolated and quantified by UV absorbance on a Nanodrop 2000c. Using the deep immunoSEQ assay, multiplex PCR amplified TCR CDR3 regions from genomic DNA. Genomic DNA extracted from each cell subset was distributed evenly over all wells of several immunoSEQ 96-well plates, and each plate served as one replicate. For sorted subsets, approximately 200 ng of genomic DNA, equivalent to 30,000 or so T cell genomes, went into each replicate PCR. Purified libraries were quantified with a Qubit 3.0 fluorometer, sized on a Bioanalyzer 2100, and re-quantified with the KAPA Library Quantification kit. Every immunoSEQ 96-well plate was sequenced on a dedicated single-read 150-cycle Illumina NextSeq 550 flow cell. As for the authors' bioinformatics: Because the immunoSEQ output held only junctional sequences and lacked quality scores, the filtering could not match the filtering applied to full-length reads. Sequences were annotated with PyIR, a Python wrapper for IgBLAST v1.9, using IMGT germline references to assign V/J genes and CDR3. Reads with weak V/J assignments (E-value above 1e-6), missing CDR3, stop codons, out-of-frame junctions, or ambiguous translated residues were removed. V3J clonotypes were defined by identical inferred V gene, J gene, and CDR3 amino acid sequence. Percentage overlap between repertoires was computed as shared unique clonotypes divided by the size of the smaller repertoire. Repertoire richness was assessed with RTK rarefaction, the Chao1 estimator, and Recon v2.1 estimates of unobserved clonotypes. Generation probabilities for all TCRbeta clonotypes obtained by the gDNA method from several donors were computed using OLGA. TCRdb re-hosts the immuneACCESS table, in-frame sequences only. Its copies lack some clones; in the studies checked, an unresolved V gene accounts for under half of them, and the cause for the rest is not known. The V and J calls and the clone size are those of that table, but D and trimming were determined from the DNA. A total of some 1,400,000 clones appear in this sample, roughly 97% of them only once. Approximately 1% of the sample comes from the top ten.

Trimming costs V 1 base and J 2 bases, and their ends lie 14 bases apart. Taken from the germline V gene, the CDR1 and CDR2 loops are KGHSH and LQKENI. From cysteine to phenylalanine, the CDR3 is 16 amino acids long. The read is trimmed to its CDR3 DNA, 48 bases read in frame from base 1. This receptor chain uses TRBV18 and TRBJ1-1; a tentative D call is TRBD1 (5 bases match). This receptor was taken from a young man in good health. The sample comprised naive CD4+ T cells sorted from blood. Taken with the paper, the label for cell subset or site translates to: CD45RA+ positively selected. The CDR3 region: CASSPLVPGINTEAFF. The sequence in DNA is TGTGCCAGCTCACCACTAGTCCCAGGGATTAACACTGAAGCTTTCTTT.